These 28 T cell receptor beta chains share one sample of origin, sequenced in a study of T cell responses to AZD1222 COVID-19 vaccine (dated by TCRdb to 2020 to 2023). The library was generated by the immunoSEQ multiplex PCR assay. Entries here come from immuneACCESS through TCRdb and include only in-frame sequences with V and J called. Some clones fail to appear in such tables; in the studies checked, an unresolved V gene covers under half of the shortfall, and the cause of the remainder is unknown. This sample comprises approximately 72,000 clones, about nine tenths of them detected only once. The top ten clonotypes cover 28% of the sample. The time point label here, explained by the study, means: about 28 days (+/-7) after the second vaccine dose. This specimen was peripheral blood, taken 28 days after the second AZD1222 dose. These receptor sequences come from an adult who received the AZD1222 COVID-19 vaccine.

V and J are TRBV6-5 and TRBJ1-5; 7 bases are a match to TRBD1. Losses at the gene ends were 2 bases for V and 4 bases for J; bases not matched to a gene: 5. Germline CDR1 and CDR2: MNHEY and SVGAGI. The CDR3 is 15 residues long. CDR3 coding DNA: TGTGCCAGCAGTTACCGGACAGGAGATAATCAGCCCCAGCATTTT. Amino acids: CASSYRTGDNQPQHF.

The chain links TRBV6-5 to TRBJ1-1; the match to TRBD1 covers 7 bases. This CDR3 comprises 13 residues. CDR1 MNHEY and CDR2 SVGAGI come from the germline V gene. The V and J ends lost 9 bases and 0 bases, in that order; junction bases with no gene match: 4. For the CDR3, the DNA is TGTGCCAGTAAGGGGGCGCTGAACACTGAAGCTTTCTTT. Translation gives CASKGALNTEAFF.

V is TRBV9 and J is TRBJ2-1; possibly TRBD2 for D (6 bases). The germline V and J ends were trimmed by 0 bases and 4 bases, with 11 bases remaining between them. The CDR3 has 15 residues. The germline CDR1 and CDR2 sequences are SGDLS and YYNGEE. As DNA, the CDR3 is TGTGCCAGCAGCGTAGAACTAGCCCTTTACAATGAGCAGTTCTTC. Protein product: CASSVELALYNEQFF.

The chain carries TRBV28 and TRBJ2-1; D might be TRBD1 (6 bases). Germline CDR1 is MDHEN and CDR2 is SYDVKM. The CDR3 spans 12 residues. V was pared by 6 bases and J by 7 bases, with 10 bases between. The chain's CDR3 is CASSPGQNEQFF. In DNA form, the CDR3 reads TGTGCCAGCAGCCCCGGACAGAATGAGCAGTTCTTC. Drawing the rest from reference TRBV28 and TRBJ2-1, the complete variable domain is DVKVTQSSRYLVKRTGEKVFLECVQDMDHENMFWYRQDPGLGLRLIYFSYDVKMKEKGDIPEGYSVSREKKERFSLILESASTNQTSMYLCASSPGQNEQFFGPGTRLTVL.

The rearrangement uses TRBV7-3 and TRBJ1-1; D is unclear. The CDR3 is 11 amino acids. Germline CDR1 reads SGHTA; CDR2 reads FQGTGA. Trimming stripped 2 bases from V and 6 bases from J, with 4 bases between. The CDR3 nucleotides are TGTGCCAGCAGCTTATCGCCTGAAGCTTTCTTT. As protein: CASSLSPEAFF.

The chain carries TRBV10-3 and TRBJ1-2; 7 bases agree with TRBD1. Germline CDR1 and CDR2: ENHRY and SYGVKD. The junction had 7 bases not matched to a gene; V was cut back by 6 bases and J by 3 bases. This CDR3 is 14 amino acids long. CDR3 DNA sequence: TGTGCCATCAGCCTAGATGACAGGGACTATGGCTACACCTTC. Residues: CAISLDDRDYGYTF.

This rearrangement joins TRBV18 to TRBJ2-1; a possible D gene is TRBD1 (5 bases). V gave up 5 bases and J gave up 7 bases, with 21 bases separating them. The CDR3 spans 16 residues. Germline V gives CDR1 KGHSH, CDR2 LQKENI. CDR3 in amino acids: CASSYSGNGAGNEQFF. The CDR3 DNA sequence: TGTGCCAGCTCATATTCAGGGAACGGCGCAGGGAATGAGCAGTTCTTC.

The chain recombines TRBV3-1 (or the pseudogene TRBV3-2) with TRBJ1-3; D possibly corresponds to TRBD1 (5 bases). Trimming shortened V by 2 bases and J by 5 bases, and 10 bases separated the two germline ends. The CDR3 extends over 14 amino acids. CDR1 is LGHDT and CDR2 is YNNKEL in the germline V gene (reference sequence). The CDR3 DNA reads TGTGCCAGCAGCCAACCTCAGGGACGAAACACCATATATTTT. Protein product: CASSQPQGRNTIYF.

The CDR3 DNA sequence: TGTGCCAGCAGGCAACAGGGACGAGATGGCTACACCTTC. Its protein product is CASRQQGRDGYTF. The chain is built from TRBV6-5 and TRBJ1-2, with TRBD1 as a possible D gene (6 bases). Trimming stripped 6 bases from V and 6 bases from J, with 14 bases between. CDR1 MNHEY and CDR2 SVGAGI come from the germline V gene. CDR3 length: 13 residues.

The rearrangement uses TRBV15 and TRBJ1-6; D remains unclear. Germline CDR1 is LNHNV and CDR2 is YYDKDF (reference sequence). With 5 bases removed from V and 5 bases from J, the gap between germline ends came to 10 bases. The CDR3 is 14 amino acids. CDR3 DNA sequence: TGTGCCACCAGCGACGGATACCATAATTCACCCCTCCACTTT. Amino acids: CATSDGYHNSPLHF.

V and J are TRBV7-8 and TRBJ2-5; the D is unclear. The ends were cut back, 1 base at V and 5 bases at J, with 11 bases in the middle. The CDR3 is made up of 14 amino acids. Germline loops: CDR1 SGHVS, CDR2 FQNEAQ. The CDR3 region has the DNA TGTGCCAGCAGCTTAGTCCCCCGAGCGGAGACCCAGTACTTC. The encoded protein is CASSLVPRAETQYF. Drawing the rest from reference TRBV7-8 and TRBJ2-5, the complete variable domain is GAGVSQSPRYKVAKRGQDVALRCDPISGHVSLFWYQQALGQGPEFLTYFQNEAQLDKSGLPSDRFFAERPEGSVSTLKIQRTQQEDSAVYLCASSLVPRAETQYFGPGTRLLVL.

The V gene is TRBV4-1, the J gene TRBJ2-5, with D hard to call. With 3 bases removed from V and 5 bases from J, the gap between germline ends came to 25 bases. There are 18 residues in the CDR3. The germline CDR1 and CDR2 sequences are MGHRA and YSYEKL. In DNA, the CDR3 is TGCGCCAGCAGCCACATACTTGGACGGTCACCCGTGAGGGAGACCCAGTACTTC. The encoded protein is CASSHILGRSPVRETQYF.

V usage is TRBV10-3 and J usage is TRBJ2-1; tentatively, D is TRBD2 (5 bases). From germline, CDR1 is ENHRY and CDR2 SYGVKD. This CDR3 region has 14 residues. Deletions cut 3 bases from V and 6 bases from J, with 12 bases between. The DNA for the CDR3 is TGTGCCATCAGTGAAGTTACTAGTGGCAATGAGCAGTTCTTC. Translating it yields CAISEVTSGNEQFF.

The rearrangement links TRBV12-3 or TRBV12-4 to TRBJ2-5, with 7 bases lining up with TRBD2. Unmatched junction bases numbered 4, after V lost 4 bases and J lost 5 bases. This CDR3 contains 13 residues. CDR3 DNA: TGTGCCAGCAGTTACGGGAGGAGGGAGACCCAGTACTTC. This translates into CASSYGRRETQYF.

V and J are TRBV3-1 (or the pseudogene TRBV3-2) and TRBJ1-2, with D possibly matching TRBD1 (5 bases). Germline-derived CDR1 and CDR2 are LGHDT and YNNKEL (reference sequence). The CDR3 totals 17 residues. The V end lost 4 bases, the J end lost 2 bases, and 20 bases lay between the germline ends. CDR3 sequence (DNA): TGTGCCAGCAGCCGAGCCGGGGCCCGAGGGTCCAACTATGGCTACACCTTC. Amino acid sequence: CASSRAGARGSNYGYTF.

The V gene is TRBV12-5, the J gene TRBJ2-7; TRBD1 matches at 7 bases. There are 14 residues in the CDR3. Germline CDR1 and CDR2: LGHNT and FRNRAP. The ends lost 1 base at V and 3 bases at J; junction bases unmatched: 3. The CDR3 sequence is CASGLGGQFYEQYF. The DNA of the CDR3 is TGTGCTAGTGGTTTGGGGGGACAGTTCTACGAGCAGTACTTC. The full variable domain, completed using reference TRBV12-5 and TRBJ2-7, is DARVTQTPRHKVTEMGQEVTMRCQPILGHNTVFWYRQTMMQGLELLAYFRNRAPLDDSGMPKDRFSAEMPDATLATLKIQPSEPRDSAVYFCASGLGGQFYEQYFGPGTRLTVT.

CDR3 sequence reads: CASSLEASGTSHALSYNEQFF. The CDR3 DNA sequence: TGTGCCAGCAGTTTAGAAGCTTCGGGGACTAGCCACGCCCTTTCCTACAATGAGCAGTTCTTC. The chain joins TRBV28 to TRBJ2-1, with 9 bases fitting TRBD2. The CDR3 covers 21 residues. V was clipped by 2 bases and J by 1 base; unmatched bases: 18. Germline V gene sequence: CDR1 MDHEN, CDR2 SYDVKM.

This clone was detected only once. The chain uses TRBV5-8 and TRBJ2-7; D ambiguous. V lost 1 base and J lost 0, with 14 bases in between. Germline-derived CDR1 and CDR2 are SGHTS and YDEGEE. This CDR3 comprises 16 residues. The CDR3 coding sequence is TGTGCCAGCAGCTTGCTCTTCGACACGAGCTCCTACGAGCAGTACTTC. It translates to CASSLLFDTSSYEQYF.

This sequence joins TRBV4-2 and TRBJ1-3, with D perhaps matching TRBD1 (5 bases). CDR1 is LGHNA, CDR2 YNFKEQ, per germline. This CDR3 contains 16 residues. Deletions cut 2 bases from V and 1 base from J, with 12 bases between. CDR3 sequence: CASSQTSRASGNTIYF. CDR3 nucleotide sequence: TGTGCCAGCAGCCAAACCAGCAGGGCGTCTGGAAACACCATATATTTT.

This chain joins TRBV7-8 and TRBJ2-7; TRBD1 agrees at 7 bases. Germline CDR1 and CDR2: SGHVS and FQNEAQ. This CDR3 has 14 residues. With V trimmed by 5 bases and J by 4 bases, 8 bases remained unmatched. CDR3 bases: TGTGCCAGCAGCCGACAGGGAGAAGAGTACGAGCAGTACTTC. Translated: CASSRQGEEYEQYF.

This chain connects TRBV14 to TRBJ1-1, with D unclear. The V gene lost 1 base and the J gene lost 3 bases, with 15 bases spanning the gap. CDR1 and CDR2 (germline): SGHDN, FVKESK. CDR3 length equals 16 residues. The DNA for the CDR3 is TGTGCCAGCAGCCAAGGACTCGGCAGGACCTACACTGAAGCTTTCTTT. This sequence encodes CASSQGLGRTYTEAFF.

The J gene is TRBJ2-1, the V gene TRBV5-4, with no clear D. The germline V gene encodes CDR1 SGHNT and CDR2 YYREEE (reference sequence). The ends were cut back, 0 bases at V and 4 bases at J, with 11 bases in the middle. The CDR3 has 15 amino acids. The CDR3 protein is CASSLDVGRYNEQFF. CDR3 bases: TGTGCCAGCAGCTTGGACGTGGGCCGTTACAATGAGCAGTTCTTC.

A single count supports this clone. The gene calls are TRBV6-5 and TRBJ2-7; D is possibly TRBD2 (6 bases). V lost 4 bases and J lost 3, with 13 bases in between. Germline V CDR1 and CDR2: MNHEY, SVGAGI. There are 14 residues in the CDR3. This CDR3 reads CASSSPGTYYEQYF. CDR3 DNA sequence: TGTGCCAGCAGTTCGCCCGGGACTTACTACGAGCAGTACTTC.

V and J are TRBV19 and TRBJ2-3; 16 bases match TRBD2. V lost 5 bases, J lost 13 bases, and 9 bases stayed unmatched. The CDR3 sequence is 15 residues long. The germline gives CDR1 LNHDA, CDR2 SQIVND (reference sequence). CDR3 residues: CASSLGLAGGPIKYF. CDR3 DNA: TGTGCCAGTAGTTTGGGACTAGCGGGAGGGCCTATAAAGTATTTT.

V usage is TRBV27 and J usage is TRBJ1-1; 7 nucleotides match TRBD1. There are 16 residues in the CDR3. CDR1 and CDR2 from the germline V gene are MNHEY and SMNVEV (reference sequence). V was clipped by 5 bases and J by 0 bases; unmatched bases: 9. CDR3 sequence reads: CASSPNGQALNTEAFF. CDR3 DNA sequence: TGTGCCAGCAGTCCCAACGGACAGGCTCTGAACACTGAAGCTTTCTTT.

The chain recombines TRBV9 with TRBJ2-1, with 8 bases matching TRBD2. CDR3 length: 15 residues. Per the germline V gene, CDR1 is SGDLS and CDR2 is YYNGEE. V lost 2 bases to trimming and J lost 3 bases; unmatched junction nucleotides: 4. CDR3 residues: CASSVMSGSYNEQFF. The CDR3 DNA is TGTGCCAGCAGCGTGATGAGCGGGAGCTACAATGAGCAGTTCTTC.

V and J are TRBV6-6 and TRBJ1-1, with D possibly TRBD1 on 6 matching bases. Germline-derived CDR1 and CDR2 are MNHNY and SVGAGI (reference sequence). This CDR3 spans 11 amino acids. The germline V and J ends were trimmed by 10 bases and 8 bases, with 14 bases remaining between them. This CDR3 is CAIKKGGEAFF. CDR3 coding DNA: TGTGCCATCAAGAAAGGGGGGGAAGCTTTCTTT.

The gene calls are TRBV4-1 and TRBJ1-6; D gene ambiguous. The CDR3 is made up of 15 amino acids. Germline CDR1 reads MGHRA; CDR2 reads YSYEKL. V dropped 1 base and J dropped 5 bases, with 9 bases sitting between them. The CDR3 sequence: CASSQGGVHNSPLHF. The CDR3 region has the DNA TGCGCCAGCAGCCAAGGCGGTGTACATAATTCACCCCTCCACTTT.